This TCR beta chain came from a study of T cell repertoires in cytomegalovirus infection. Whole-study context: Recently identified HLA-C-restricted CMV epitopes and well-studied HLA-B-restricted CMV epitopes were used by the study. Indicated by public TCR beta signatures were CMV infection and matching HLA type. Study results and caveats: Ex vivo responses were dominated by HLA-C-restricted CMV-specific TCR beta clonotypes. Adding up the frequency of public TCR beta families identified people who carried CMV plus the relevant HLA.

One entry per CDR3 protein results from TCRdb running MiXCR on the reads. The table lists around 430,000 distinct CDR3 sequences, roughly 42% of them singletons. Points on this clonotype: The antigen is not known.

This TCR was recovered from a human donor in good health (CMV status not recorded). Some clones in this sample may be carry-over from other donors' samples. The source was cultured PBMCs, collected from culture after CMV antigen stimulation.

The CDR3 region has the DNA TGTGCCAGCAGCTTGGTGGGACTAGCTGGTACAGATACGCAGTATTTT. It codes for CASSLVGLAGTDTQYF. The chain employs TRBV7-9 and TRBJ2-3, with 9 bases that match TRBD2. The CDR3 covers 16 residues. Germline trimming cut 3 bases from V and 3 bases from J; bases unmatched to any gene: 7. Per the germline V gene, CDR1 is SEHNR and CDR2 is FQNEAQ (reference sequence).